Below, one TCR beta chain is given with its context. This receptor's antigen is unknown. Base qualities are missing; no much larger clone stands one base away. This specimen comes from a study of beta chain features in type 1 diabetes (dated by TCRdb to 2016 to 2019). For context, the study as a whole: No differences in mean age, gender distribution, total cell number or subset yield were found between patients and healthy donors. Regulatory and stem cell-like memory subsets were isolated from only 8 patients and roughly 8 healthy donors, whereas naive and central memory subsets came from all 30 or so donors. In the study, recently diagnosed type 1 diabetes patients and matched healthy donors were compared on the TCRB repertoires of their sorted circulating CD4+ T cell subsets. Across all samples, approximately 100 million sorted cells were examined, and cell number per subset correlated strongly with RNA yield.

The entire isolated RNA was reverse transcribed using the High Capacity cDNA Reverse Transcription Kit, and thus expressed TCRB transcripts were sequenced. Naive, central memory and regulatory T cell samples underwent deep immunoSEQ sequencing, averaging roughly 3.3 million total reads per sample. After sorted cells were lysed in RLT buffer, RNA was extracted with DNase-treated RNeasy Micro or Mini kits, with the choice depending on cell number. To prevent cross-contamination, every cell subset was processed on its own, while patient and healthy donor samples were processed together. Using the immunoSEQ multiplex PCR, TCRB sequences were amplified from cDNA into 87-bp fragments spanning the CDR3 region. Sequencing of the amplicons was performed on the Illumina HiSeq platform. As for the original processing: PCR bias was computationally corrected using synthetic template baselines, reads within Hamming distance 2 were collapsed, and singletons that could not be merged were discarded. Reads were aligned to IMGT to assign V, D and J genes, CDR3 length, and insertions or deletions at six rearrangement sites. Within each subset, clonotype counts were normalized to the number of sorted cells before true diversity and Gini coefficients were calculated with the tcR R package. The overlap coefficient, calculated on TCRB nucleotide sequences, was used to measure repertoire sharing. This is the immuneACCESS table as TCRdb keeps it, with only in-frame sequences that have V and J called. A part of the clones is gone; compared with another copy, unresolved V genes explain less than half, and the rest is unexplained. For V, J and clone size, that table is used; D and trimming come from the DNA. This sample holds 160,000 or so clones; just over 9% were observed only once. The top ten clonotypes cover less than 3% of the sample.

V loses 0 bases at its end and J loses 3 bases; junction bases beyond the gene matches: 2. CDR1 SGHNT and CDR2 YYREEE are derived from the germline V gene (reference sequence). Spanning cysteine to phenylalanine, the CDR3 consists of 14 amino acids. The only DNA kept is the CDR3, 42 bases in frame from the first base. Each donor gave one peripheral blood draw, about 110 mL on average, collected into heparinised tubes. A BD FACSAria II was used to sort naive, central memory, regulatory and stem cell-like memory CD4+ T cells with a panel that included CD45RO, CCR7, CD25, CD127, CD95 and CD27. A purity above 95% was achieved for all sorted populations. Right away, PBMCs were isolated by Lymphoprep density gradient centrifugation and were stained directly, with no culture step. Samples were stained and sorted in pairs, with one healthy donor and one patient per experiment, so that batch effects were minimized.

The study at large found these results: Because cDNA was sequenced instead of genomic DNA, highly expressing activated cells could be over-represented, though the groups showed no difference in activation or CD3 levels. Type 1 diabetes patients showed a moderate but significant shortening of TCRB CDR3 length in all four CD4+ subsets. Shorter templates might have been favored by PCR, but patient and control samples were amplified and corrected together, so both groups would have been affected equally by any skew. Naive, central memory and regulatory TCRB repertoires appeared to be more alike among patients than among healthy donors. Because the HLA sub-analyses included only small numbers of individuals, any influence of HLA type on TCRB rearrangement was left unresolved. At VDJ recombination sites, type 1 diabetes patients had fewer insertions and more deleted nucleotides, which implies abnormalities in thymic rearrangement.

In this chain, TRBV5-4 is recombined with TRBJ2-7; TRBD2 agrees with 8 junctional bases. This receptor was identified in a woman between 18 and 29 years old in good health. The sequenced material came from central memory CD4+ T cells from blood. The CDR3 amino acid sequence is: CASSLAGGGYEQYF. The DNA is TGTGCCAGCAGCTTGGCCGGGGGGGGCTACGAGCAGTACTTC.